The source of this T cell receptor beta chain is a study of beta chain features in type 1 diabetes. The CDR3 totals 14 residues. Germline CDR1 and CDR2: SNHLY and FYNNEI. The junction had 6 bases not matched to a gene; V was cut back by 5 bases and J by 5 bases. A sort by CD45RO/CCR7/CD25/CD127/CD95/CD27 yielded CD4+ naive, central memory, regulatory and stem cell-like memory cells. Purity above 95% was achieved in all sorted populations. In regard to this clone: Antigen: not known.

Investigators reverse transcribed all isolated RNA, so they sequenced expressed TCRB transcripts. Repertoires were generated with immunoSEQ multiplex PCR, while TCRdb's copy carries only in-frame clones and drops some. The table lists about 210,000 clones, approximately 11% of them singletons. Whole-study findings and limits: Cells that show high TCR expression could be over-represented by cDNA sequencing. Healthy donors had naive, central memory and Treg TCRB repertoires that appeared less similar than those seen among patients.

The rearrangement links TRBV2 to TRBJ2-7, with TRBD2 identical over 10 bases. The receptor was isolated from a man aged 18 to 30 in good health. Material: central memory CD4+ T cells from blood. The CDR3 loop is CASSILAGAHEQYF. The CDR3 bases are TGTGCCAGCAGTATTCTAGCGGGAGCCCACGAGCAGTACTTC.